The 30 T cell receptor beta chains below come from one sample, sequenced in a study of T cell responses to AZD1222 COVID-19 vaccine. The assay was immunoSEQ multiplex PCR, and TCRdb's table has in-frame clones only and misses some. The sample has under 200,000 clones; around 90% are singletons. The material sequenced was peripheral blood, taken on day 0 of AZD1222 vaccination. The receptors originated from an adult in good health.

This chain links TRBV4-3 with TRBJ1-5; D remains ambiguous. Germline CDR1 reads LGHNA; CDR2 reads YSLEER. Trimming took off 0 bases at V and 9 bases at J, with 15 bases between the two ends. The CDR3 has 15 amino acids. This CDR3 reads CASSQDLYGTVPQHF. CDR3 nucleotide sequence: TGCGCCAGCAGCCAAGATCTTTACGGCACGGTGCCCCAGCATTTT.

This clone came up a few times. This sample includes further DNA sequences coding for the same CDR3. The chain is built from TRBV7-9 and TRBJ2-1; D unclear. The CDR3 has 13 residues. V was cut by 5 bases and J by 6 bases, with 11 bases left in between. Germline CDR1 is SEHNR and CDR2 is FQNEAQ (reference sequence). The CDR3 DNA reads TGTGCCAGCAGCCCGGGCCCCATCAATGAGCAGTTCTTC. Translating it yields CASSPGPINEQFF.

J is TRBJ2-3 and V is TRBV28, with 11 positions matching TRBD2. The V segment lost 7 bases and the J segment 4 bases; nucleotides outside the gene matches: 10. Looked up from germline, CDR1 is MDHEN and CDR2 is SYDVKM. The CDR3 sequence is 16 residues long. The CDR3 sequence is CASTLGIAGGSDTQYF. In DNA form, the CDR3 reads TGTGCCAGCACCCTGGGGATAGCGGGAGGGTCAGATACGCAGTATTTT.

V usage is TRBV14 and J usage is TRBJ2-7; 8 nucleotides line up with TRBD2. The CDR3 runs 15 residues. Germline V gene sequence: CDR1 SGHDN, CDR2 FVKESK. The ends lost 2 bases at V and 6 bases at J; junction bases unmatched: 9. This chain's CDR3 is CASSQYTGGPSEQYF. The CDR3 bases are TGTGCCAGCAGCCAATATACGGGGGGGCCTTCCGAGCAGTACTTC.

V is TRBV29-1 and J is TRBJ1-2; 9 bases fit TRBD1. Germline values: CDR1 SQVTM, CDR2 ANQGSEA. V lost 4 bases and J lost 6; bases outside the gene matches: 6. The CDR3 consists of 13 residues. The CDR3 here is CSVVLGQGNGYTF. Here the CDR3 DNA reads TGCAGCGTTGTGTTGGGACAGGGAAATGGCTACACCTTC.

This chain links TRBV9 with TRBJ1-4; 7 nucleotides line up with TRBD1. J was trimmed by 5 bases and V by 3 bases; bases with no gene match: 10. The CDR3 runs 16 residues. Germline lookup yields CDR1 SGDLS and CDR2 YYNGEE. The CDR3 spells CASSAGERGPNEKLFF. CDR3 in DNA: TGTGCCAGCAGCGCCGGGGAGAGGGGGCCCAATGAAAAACTGTTTTTT.

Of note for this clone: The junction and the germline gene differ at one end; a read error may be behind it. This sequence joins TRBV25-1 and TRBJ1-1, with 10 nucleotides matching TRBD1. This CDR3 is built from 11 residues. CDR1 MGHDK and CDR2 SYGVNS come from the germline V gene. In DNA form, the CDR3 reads TGTGCCAGCACCAGGACAGGGGGAATGGCTTTT. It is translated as CASTRTGGMAF.

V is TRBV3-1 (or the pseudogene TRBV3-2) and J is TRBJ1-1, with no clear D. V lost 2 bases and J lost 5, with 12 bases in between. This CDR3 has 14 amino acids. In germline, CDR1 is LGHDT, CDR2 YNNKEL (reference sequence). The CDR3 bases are TGTGCCAGCAGCCAATACAACGGTCCTACTGAAGCTTTCTTT. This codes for CASSQYNGPTEAFF.

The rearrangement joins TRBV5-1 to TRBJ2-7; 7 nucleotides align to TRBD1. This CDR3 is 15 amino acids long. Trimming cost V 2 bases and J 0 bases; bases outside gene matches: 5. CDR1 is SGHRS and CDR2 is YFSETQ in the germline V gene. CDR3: CASSLRGQSSYEQYF. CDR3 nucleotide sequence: TGCGCCAGCAGCTTAAGGGGACAGTCCTCCTACGAGCAGTACTTC.

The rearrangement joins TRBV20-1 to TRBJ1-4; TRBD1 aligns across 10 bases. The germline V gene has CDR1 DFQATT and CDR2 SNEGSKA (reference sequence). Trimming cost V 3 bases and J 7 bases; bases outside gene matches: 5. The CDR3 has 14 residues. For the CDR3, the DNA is TGCAGTGCTAGTAGACAGGGGGCGCGTGAAAAACTGTTTTTT. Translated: CSASRQGAREKLFF.

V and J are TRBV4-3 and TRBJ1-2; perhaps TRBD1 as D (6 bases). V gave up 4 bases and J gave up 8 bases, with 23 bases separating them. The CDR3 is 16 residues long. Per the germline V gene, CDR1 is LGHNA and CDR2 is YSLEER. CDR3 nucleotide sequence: TGCGCCAGCAGCCCAAGGACCGACAGGTCCCTGGCGGGCTACACCTTC. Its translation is CASSPRTDRSLAGYTF.

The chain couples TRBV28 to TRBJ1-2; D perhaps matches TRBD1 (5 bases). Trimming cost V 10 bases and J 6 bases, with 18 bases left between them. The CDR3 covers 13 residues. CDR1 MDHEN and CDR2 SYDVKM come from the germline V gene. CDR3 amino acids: CAILPQERDGYTF. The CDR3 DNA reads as TGTGCCATCCTACCACAGGAGAGAGATGGCTACACCTTC.

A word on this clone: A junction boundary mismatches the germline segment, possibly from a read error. CDR3: CASSQSSRTHF. Here the CDR3 DNA reads TGTGCCAGCAGCCAGTCCTCGCGGACGCATTTT. This chain joins TRBV3-1 (or the pseudogene TRBV3-2) and TRBJ1-4; no clear D gene. The CDR3 runs to 11 residues. The germline gives CDR1 LGHDT, CDR2 YNNKEL (reference sequence).

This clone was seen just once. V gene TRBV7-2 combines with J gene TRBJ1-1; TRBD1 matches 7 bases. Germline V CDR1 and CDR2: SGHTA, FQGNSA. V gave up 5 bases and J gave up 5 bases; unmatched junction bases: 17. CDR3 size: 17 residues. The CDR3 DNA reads TGTGCCAGCAGCCAACCCTTGAACCCAGGGGGATGGACTGAAGCTTTCTTT. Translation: CASSQPLNPGGWTEAFF.

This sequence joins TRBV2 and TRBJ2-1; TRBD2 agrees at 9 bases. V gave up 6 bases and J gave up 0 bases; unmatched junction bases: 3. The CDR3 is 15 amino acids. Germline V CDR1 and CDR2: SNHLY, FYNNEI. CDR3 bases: TGTGCCAGCAGCGTGACTAGCGGCTCCTACAATGAGCAGTTCTTC. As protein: CASSVTSGSYNEQFF.

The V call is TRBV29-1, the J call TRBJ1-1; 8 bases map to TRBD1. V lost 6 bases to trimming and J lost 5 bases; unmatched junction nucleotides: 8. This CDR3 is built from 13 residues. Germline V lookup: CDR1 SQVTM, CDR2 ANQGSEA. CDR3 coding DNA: TGCAGCGTGGATGGACAGGGAGGAACTGAAGCTTTCTTT. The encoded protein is CSVDGQGGTEAFF.

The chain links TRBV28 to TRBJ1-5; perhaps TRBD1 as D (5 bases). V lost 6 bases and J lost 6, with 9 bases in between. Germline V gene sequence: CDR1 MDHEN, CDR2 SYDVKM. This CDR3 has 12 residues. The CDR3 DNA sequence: TGTGCCAGCAGAAGTACAGGTCAGCCCCAGCATTTT. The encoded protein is CASRSTGQPQHF.

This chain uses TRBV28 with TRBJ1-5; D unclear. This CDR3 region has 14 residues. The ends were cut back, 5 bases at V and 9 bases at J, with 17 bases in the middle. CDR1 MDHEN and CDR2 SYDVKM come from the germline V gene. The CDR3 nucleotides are TGTGCCAGCAGTCATATGGCTAAAGTACGGCCCCAGCATTTT. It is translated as CASSHMAKVRPQHF.

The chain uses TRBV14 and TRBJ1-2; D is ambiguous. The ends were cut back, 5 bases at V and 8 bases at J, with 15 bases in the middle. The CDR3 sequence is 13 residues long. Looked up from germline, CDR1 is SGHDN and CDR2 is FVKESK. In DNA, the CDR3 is TGTGCCAGCAGCGTGACGGAATTGGTCGGCTACACCTTC. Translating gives CASSVTELVGYTF.

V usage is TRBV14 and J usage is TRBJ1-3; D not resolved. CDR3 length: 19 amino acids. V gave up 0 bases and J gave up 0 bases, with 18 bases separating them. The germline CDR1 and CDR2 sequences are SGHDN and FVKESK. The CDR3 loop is CASSQDMGGKKLSGNTIYF. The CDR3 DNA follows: TGTGCCAGCAGCCAAGATATGGGTGGAAAGAAGCTCTCTGGAAACACCATATATTTT.

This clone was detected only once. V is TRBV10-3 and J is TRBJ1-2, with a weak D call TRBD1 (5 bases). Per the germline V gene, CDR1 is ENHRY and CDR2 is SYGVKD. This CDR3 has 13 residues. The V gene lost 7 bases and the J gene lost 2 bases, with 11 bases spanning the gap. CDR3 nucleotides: TGTGCCATCATGTCAGACAGCAACTATGGCTACACCTTC. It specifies CAIMSDSNYGYTF.

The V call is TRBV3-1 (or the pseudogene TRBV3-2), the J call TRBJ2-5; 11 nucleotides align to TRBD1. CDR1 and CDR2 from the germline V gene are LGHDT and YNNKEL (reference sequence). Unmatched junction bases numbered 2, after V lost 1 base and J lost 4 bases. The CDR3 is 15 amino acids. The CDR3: CASSQAGQGGETQYF. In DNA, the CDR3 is TGTGCCAGCAGCCAAGCGGGACAGGGGGGAGAGACCCAGTACTTC.

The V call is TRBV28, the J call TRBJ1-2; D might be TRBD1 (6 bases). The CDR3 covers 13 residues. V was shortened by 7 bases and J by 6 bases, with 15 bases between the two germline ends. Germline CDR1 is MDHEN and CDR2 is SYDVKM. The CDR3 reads CASNSGVGDGYTF. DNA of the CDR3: TGTGCCAGCAACTCAGGGGTTGGGGATGGCTACACCTTC.

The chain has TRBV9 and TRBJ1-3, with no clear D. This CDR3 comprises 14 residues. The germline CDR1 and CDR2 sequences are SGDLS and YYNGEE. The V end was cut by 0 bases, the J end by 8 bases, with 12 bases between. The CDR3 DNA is TGTGCCAGCAGCGTAGACAGAGGAACTCACACCATATATTTT. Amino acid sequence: CASSVDRGTHTIYF.

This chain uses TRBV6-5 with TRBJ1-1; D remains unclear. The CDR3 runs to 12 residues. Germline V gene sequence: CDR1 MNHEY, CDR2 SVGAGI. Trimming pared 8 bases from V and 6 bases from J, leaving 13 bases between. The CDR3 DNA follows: TGTGCCAGCGGCCGGGCTCTCGCTGAAGCTTTCTTT. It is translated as CASGRALAEAFF.

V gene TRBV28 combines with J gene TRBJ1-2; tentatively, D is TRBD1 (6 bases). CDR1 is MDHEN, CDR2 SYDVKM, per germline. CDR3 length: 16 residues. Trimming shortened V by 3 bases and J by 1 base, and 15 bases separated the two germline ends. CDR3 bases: TGTGCCAGCAGTTTCTCAGGGGAAGACCTTAACTATGGCTACACCTTC. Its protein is CASSFSGEDLNYGYTF.

The CDR3 loop is CASSPWDRVYEQYF. The CDR3 DNA is TGTGCCAGCAGTCCCTGGGACAGAGTCTACGAGCAGTACTTC. This chain connects TRBV28 to TRBJ2-7; 7 bases fit TRBD1. Looked up from germline, CDR1 is MDHEN and CDR2 is SYDVKM. Trimming took 5 bases from V and 3 from J; bases not matched to a gene: 7. The CDR3 runs 14 residues.

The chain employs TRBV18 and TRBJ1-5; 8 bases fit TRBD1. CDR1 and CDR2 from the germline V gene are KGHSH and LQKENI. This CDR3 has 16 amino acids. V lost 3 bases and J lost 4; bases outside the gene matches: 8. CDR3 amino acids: CASSPVAGGPNQPQHF. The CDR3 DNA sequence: TGTGCCAGCTCACCGGTGGCAGGGGGCCCAAATCAGCCCCAGCATTTT.

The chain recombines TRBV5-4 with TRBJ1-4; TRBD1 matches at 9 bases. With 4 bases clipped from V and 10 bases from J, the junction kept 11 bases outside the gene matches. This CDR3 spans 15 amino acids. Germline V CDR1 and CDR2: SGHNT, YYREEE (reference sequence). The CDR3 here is CASSKGTGTGGKLFF. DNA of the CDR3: TGTGCCAGCAGCAAAGGGACAGGGACCGGGGGAAAACTGTTTTTT.

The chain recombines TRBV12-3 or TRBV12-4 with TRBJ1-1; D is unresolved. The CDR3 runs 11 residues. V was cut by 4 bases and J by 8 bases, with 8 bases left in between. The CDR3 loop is CASSSIGEAFF. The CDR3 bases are TGTGCCAGCAGTTCGATCGGGGAAGCTTTCTTT.